A selection of T cell receptor beta chains follows, all from one sample in a study of shared clonotypes between healthy human individuals. Profiled with immunoSEQ multiplex PCR; TCRdb holds only in-frame clones, not every one. The data show over 2 million clones, 80% to 95% seen once. Sequencing used naive CD4+ T cells from PBMCs. These TCRs come from a man between 18 and 35 years old in good health. Some clones in this sample may be carry-over from other donors' samples. The CDR3 runs from the conserved cysteine through the conserved F or W. D genes are given only for firm matches. Clone size is not always given. Where it is, it says once, few, many or a class for expanded clones.

V: TRBV25-1; size: NA; J: TRBJ2-5; D: NA; DNA: TGTGCCAGCAGTGACAGGGGTCAAGAGACCCAGTACTTC; CDR3: CASSDRGQETQYF
V: TRBV5-1; size: NA; J: TRBJ2-1; D: TRBD2; DNA: TGCGCCAGCAGCCGTGCAGCGGGAGTAGCGGGTGAGCAGTTCTTC; CDR3: CASSRAAGVAGEQFF
V: TRBV14; size: NA; J: TRBJ1-1; D: NA; DNA: TGTGCCAGCAGCCAAGGTGCACAGGGCCCGTGGAACACTGAAGCTTTCTTT; CDR3: CASSQGAQGPWNTEAFF
V: TRBV5-1; size: once; J: TRBJ2-7; D: TRBD2; DNA: TGCGCCAGCAGCTTGAATCCCACTAGCGTCTACGAGCAGTACTTC; CDR3: CASSLNPTSVYEQYF
V: TRBV28; size: once; J: TRBJ1-4; D: TRBD1; DNA: TGTGCCAGCAGTCGCCCGACAGGGCGGGGGACGAAACTGTTTTTT; CDR3: CASSRPTGRGTKLFF
V: TRBV7-2; size: few; J: TRBJ1-3; D: NA; DNA: TGTGCCAGCAACGATCCCGGCGGCAGTCCTCATTTT; CDR3: CASNDPGGSPHF
V: TRBV6-5; size: NA; J: TRBJ1-2; D: NA; DNA: TGTGCCAGCAGTTACTCCAACAGGGCGGAGGGAGATGGCTACACCTTC; CDR3: CASSYSNRAEGDGYTF
V: TRBV9; size: NA; J: TRBJ2-2; D: NA; DNA: TGTGCCAGCAGCGTAGACGGGAGGACAGCAGGGGTCGGGGAGCTGTTTTTT; CDR3: CASSVDGRTAGVGELFF
V: TRBV6-6; size: NA; J: TRBJ1-1; D: TRBD1; DNA: TGTGCCAGTACCGACAGGGCTTACACTGAAGCTTTCTTT; CDR3: CASTDRAYTEAFF
V: TRBV18; size: NA; J: TRBJ1-2; D: TRBD1; DNA: TGTGCCAGCTCACCTGTGGACAGGGGAACTAACTATGGCTACACCTTC; CDR3: CASSPVDRGTNYGYTF
V: TRBV30; size: NA; J: TRBJ2-2; D: TRBD2; DNA: TGTGCCTGGAGGTTAGCGGGAGGCACCGGGGAGCTGTTTTTT; CDR3: CAWRLAGGTGELFF
V: TRBV29-1; size: NA; J: TRBJ2-5; D: NA; DNA: TGCAGCGTTGGGAGGGAGACCCAGTACTTC; CDR3: CSVGRETQYF
V: TRBV2; size: NA; J: TRBJ2-5; D: TRBD2; DNA: TGTGCCAGCAGTGAGCTAGCGGGAGGGACCCAGTACTTC; CDR3: CASSELAGGTQYF
V: TRBV14; size: NA; J: TRBJ2-3; D: NA; DNA: TGTGCCAGCAGCCAAGATGGCGGAACAGCCGGCCCCCCAGATACGCAGTATTTT; CDR3: CASSQDGGTAGPPDTQYF
V: TRBV30; size: NA; J: TRBJ2-3; D: NA; DNA: TGTGCCTGGAGTGGCCAGGGCACAGATACGCAGTATTTT; CDR3: CAWSGQGTDTQYF
V: TRBV19; size: NA; J: TRBJ2-7; D: TRBD2; DNA: TGTGCCAGCGCCCGGGCTAGCGGGAGTGGCGAGCAGTACTTC; CDR3: CASARASGSGEQYF
V: TRBV19; size: NA; J: TRBJ1-2; D: NA; DNA: TGTGCCAGTAATCTACGGACGGGCTATGGCTACACCTTC; CDR3: CASNLRTGYGYTF
V: TRBV2; size: NA; J: TRBJ2-1; D: NA; DNA: TGTGCCAGCAGAGGTAGGGATGAGCAGTTCTTC; CDR3: CASRGRDEQFF
V: TRBV4-1; size: NA; J: TRBJ2-2; D: TRBD2; DNA: TGCGCCAGCAGCCCCCTTGCTAGCGGGCTTTGGACCGGGGAGCTGTTTTTT; CDR3: CASSPLASGLWTGELFF
V: TRBV10-3; size: NA; J: TRBJ2-2; D: NA; DNA: TGTGCCATCAGCGGACAGAACACCGGGGAGCTGTTTTTT; CDR3: CAISGQNTGELFF
V: TRBV6-6; size: NA; J: TRBJ1-2; D: NA; DNA: TGTGCCAGCAGTCCCCGTGGGTATGTCTATGGCTACACCTTC; CDR3: CASSPRGYVYGYTF
V: TRBV5-1; size: NA; J: TRBJ1-4; D: NA; DNA: TGCGCCAGCAGCTTGGCACCGGCTAATGAAAAACTGTTTTTT; CDR3: CASSLAPANEKLFF
V: TRBV25-1; size: NA; J: TRBJ1-5; D: NA; DNA: TGTGCCAGCAGCCCCCCGGGGATAAGCAATCAGCCCCAGCATTTT; CDR3: CASSPPGISNQPQHF
V: TRBV2; size: NA; J: TRBJ2-6; D: NA; DNA: TGTGCCATAATTCTTGGGGGGGCCAACGTCCTGACTTTC; CDR3: CAIILGGANVLTF
V: TRBV19; size: NA; J: TRBJ1-3; D: TRBD1; DNA: TGTGCCAGTAGCAACACAGGGGGCGCCGGAAACACCATATATTTT; CDR3: CASSNTGGAGNTIYF
V: TRBV7-8; size: NA; J: TRBJ1-5; D: TRBD1; DNA: TGTGCCAGCAGCTTAGTGGCCAGGGGGACGCGTCAGCCCCAGCATTTT; CDR3: CASSLVARGTRQPQHF
V: TRBV6-5; size: NA; J: TRBJ1-1; D: NA; DNA: TGTGCCAGCAGTGATAACACGAACACTGAAGCTTTCTTT; CDR3: CASSDNTNTEAFF
V: TRBV11-2; size: NA; J: TRBJ2-3; D: TRBD2; DNA: TGTGCCAGCAGACCTAGCGGGAGCACAGATACGCAGTATTTT; CDR3: CASRPSGSTDTQYF
V: TRBV30; size: NA; J: TRBJ2-7; D: NA; DNA: TGTGCCTGGAGTGTGCCCCAAGAGCAGTACTTC; CDR3: CAWSVPQEQYF
V: TRBV4-1; size: NA; J: TRBJ2-3; D: NA; DNA: TGCGCCAGCAGCCAGAGGACCGCCTCCGGGGATACGCAGTATTTT; CDR3: CASSQRTASGDTQYF
V: TRBV5-1; size: NA; J: TRBJ2-5; D: NA; DNA: TGCGCCAGCGGACGTGGGGCAGGGGAAGGAGAGACCCAGTACTTC; CDR3: CASGRGAGEGETQYF
V: TRBV28; size: NA; J: TRBJ2-1; D: TRBD1; DNA: TGTGCCAGCAGTTTATGGCGGACAGGGGGCTTGAATGAGCAGTTCTTC; CDR3: CASSLWRTGGLNEQFF
V: TRBV5-1; size: once; J: TRBJ2-7; D: TRBD2; DNA: TGCGCCAGCAGCTCGTTAGCGGGAGGGCCGAAGGAGCAGTACTTC; CDR3: CASSSLAGGPKEQYF
V: TRBV30; size: NA; J: TRBJ2-1; D: TRBD2; DNA: TGTGCCTGGAGCACCATATTCGGGACTAGCGTTAATGAGCAGTTCTTC; CDR3: CAWSTIFGTSVNEQFF
V: TRBV29-1; size: NA; J: TRBJ2-7; D: NA; DNA: TGCAGCGTAGAACCGGGACACCCCTACGAGCAGTACTTC; CDR3: CSVEPGHPYEQYF
V: TRBV7-2; size: NA; J: TRBJ2-7; D: TRBD2; DNA: TGTGCCAGCAGTTTTAATCATGGGGGGGACGAGCAGTACTTC; CDR3: CASSFNHGGDEQYF
V: TRBV28; size: NA; J: TRBJ2-7; D: NA; DNA: TGTGCCAGCAGTTTCGAGACTGCGGCTTCCTACGAGCAGTACTTC; CDR3: CASSFETAASYEQYF
V: TRBV5-1; size: NA; J: TRBJ2-5; D: NA; DNA: TGCGCCAGCAGCCTGCGGACAGCGTCGCAAGAGACCCAGTACTTC; CDR3: CASSLRTASQETQYF
V: TRBV7-2; size: NA; J: TRBJ2-1; D: NA; DNA: TGTGCCAGCAGCTTAGGGTGGACGGGACGGGGTTCCTACAATGAGCAGTTCTTC; CDR3: CASSLGWTGRGSYNEQFF
V: TRBV6-5; size: NA; J: TRBJ2-3; D: NA; DNA: TGTGCCAGCAGTTATCGTCCAAGTACGACGGATACGCAGTATTTT; CDR3: CASSYRPSTTDTQYF
V: TRBV18; size: NA; J: TRBJ1-3; D: NA; DNA: TGTGCCAGCTCACCAATGCATGATCAAGGCTCTGGAAACACCATATATTTT; CDR3: CASSPMHDQGSGNTIYF
V: TRBV10-3; size: NA; J: TRBJ2-3; D: TRBD2; DNA: TGTGCCATCGGGGGCACTAGCGGGAGCACAGATACGCAGTATTTT; CDR3: CAIGGTSGSTDTQYF
V: TRBV6-6; size: NA; J: TRBJ1-5; D: TRBD1; DNA: TGTGCCACTCGGGGACAGGGGCCCCAGCATTTT; CDR3: CATRGQGPQHF
V: TRBV15; size: NA; J: TRBJ1-5; D: TRBD1; DNA: TGTGCCACCAGCAGGGACAGGGCGAGCAATCAGCCCCAGCATTTT; CDR3: CATSRDRASNQPQHF
V: TRBV7-9; size: NA; J: TRBJ2-7; D: NA; DNA: TGTGCCAGCAGTCACAGTCGGGACCACTCCTACGAGCAGTACTTC; CDR3: CASSHSRDHSYEQYF
V: TRBV21-1; size: NA; J: TRBJ2-3; D: NA; DNA: TGTGCCAGCAGCGCGGACAGGAGGGCAGATACGCAGTATTTT; CDR3: CASSADRRADTQYF
V: TRBV28; size: NA; J: TRBJ1-4; D: NA; DNA: TGTGCCAGCAGTCCCCTCAGCACGGCAGCAACTAATGAAAAACTGTTTTTT; CDR3: CASSPLSTAATNEKLFF
V: TRBV10-3; size: NA; J: TRBJ1-2; D: NA; DNA: TGTGCCATCAGTGAGTCGGAGGGGCGGGTAGGCACCTTC; CDR3: CAISESEGRVGTF
V: TRBV18; size: NA; J: TRBJ2-7; D: TRBD2; DNA: TGTGCCAGCTCACGCACGGGGGGGCAGGGTTCCAACGAGCAGTACTTC; CDR3: CASSRTGGQGSNEQYF
V: TRBV6-5; size: NA; J: TRBJ2-5; D: NA; DNA: TGTGCCAGCAGTCAAACCGGGAAGGGCGAGACCCAGTACTTC; CDR3: CASSQTGKGETQYF
V: TRBV14; size: NA; J: TRBJ2-7; D: TRBD1; DNA: TGTGCCAGCAGCCAATTGGAGACAGGGCCCTACGAGCAGTACTTC; CDR3: CASSQLETGPYEQYF
V: TRBV11-2; size: NA; J: TRBJ2-3; D: TRBD2; DNA: TGTGCCAGCAGCTTATTGCGGCGGGGGGATGGAGATACGCAGTATTTT; CDR3: CASSLLRRGDGDTQYF
V: TRBV18; size: NA; J: TRBJ1-4; D: TRBD1; DNA: TGTGCCAGCTCCGTCTCAGGGGGCAGTTCGGGTGAAAAACTGTTTTTT; CDR3: CASSVSGGSSGEKLFF